The T cell receptor (beta chain) described here comes from a study of cytomegalovirus exposure and HLA in healthy donors. The V gene lost 3 bases and the J gene lost 9 bases, with 6 bases spanning the gap. The CDR3 has 12 amino acids. Germline CDR1 and CDR2: SNHLY and FYNNEI. PCR used 60 Vbeta primers and 13 Jbeta primers. Profiled with immunoSEQ multiplex PCR; TCRdb holds only in-frame clones, not every one. The repertoire has 230,000 or so clones, around 90% of them found once; the top ten carry 1.7%. The chain couples TRBV2 to TRBJ1-6; no clear D. Source material: PBMCs. The sequence came from a girl aged 2-9 years in good health and CMV-seronegative. The CDR3 loop reads CASSDEVSPLHF. CDR3 nucleotides: TGTGCCAGCAGTGACGAGGTTTCACCCCTCCACTTT. The full variable domain, in which reference TRBV2 and TRBJ1-6 provide the parts outside the CDR3, is EPEVTQTPSHQVTQMGQEVILRCVPISNHLYFYWYRQILGQKVEFLVSFYNNEISEKSEIFDDQFSVERPDGSNFTLKIRSTKLEDSAMYFCASSDEVSPLHFGNGTRLTVT.